Each of the 17 T cell receptor beta chains below was sequenced from the same sample in a study of beta chain features in type 1 diabetes. The study, taken as a whole, reports: There was a moderate but significant shortening of TCRB CDR3s in all four CD4+ subsets of Type 1 diabetes patients.

Expressed TCRB transcripts were sequenced because the isolated RNA had all been reverse transcribed beforehand. Generated by immunoSEQ multiplex PCR, the TCRdb table keeps only in-frame clones and is missing some. The data contain more than 95,000 clones, about 26% of them singletons. Their recognized antigens are unknown. Sequenced sample: central memory CD4+ T cells from blood. The receptors were sampled from a woman aged 18-29 years with type 1 diabetes.

Only a few counts were recorded for this clone. The V call is TRBV19, the J call TRBJ2-1; 9 bases align to TRBD2. The CDR3 extends over 16 amino acids. The V segment lost 4 bases and the J segment 6 bases; nucleotides outside the gene matches: 10. CDR1 and CDR2 (germline): LNHDA, SQIVND (reference sequence). In DNA form, the CDR3 reads TGTGCCAGTAGTAGCCCTCTAGCGGGACCGGGCAATGAGCAGTTCTTC. This codes for CASSSPLAGPGNEQFF.

J is TRBJ2-5 and V is TRBV27, with 7 positions matching TRBD1. Trimming removed 6 bases from V and 4 bases from J; junction bases left unmatched: 14. CDR3 length: 16 residues. Germline-derived CDR1 and CDR2 are MNHEY and SMNVEV (reference sequence). CDR3: CASSSHRGPSRETQYF. In DNA, the CDR3 is TGTGCCAGCAGCTCACACAGGGGCCCCTCCCGAGAGACCCAGTACTTC.

The gene calls are TRBV6-1 and TRBJ2-3; no firm D call. Per the germline V gene, CDR1 is MNHNS and CDR2 is SASEGT. V lost 8 bases to trimming and J lost 2 bases, with 5 bases between them. This CDR3 is 11 amino acids long. The CDR3, as DNA: TGTGCCAGCTCGTCCACAGATACGCAGTATTTT. This encodes CASSSTDTQYF.

There are a few counts of this clone. This chain connects TRBV29-1 to TRBJ2-7; D may be TRBD1 (5 bases). V was clipped by 3 bases and J by 7 bases, with 22 bases between them. The germline V gene has CDR1 SQVTM and CDR2 ANQGSEA. The CDR3 is 15 amino acids. CDR3 nucleotides: TGCAGCGTTGAGACGGAGACAGCAATCTACGGGGAGCAGTACTTC. This translates into CSVETETAIYGEQYF.

This chain joins TRBV18 and TRBJ1-1; D is possibly TRBD1 (6 bases). This CDR3 has 14 amino acids. With 3 bases removed from V and 3 bases from J, the gap between germline ends came to 11 bases. CDR1 is KGHSH, CDR2 LQKENI, per germline. The CDR3 loop reads CASSPPGEYTEAFF. DNA for the CDR3: TGTGCCAGCTCACCCCCAGGGGAGTACACTGAAGCTTTCTTT.

CDR3 sequence (DNA): TGCAGCGTTGACTCCAGCGGGAAACGAGGCGGGGAGCTGTTTTTT. Encoded protein: CSVDSSGKRGGELFF. The rearrangement links TRBV29-1 to TRBJ2-2, with 7 bases aligning to TRBD2. Losses at the gene ends were 3 bases for V and 7 bases for J; bases not matched to a gene: 11. The germline gives CDR1 SQVTM, CDR2 ANQGSEA. The CDR3 runs to 15 residues.

The gene calls are TRBV18 and TRBJ2-1, with TRBD2 as a possible D gene (7 bases). Germline CDR1 and CDR2: KGHSH and LQKENI. The CDR3 runs to 19 residues. The V end lost 1 base, the J end lost 0 bases, and 19 bases lay between the germline ends. The DNA of the CDR3 is TGTGCCAGCTCACCACGGGGGGCGTCAGCGGGGAGCTCCTACAATGAGCAGTTCTTC. It specifies CASSPRGASAGSSYNEQFF.

This clone came up a few times. The sample carries other DNA sequences with the same CDR3. The chain links TRBV18 to TRBJ2-5; D possibly corresponds to TRBD1 (5 bases). The V gene's germline CDR1 is KGHSH and CDR2 LQKENI. Trimming pared 3 bases from V and 2 bases from J, leaving 10 bases between. CDR3 size: 14 residues. This chain's CDR3 is CASSPQGRQETQYF. The CDR3 nucleotides read TGTGCCAGCTCACCTCAGGGTCGACAAGAGACCCAGTACTTC.

This clone was seen a handful of times. The chain uses TRBV25-1 and TRBJ1-2; TRBD1 aligns across 9 bases. Germline CDR1 reads MGHDK; CDR2 reads SYGVNS. With 5 bases clipped from V and 3 bases from J, the junction kept 4 bases outside the gene matches. The CDR3 covers 14 residues. CDR3 loop: CASSTGGEDYGYTF. Here the CDR3 DNA reads TGTGCCAGCAGTACAGGGGGCGAAGACTATGGCTACACCTTC.

V and J are TRBV5-4 and TRBJ2-4; tentative D call: TRBD1 (5 bases). Trimming took off 9 bases at V and 2 bases at J, with 18 bases between the two ends. Germline CDR1 reads SGHNT; CDR2 reads YYREEE (reference sequence). The CDR3 extends over 15 amino acids. Written as DNA, the CDR3 is TGTGCCACAAGTACAGGTCGAACCACCAAAAACATTCAGTACTTC. It translates to CATSTGRTTKNIQYF.

This clone was recorded a few times. This CDR3 is also generated by other DNA sequences in the sample. The chain uses TRBV5-1 and TRBJ2-5, with a weak D call TRBD2 (6 bases). With 0 bases removed from V and 1 base from J, the gap between germline ends came to 10 bases. Germline V gene sequence: CDR1 SGHRS, CDR2 YFSETQ. The CDR3 covers 15 residues. The CDR3 protein is CASSLVGGFQETQYF. DNA for the CDR3: TGCGCCAGCAGCTTGGTTGGGGGGTTCCAAGAGACCCAGTACTTC.

The chain combines TRBV18 with TRBJ2-3; D not resolved. The CDR3 runs 18 residues. V was trimmed by 3 bases and J by 1 base, leaving 20 bases between them. CDR1 is KGHSH and CDR2 is LQKENI in the germline V gene. The CDR3 loop is CASSPNAARGAGTDTQYF. The DNA of the CDR3 is TGTGCCAGCTCACCCAACGCAGCCCGCGGCGCTGGCACAGATACGCAGTATTTT. The full variable domain, completed using reference TRBV18 and TRBJ2-3, is NAGVMQNPRHLVRRRGQEARLRCSPMKGHSHVYWYRQLPEEGLKFMVYLQKENIIDESGMPKERFSAEFPKEGPSILRIQQVVRGDSAAYFCASSPNAARGAGTDTQYFGPGTRLTVL.

This clone has only a few counts. This chain links TRBV7-2 with TRBJ2-1; D might be TRBD1 (6 bases). Looked up from germline, CDR1 is SGHTA and CDR2 is FQGNSA. The CDR3 sequence is 18 residues long. V was cut by 2 bases and J by 4 bases, with 21 bases left in between. CDR3 DNA sequence: TGTGCCAGCAGCTTAAGGACAGCCGACGTAGGTTGGTACAATGAGCAGTTCTTC. This codes for CASSLRTADVGWYNEQFF.

This clone occurred a few times. The chain links TRBV15 to TRBJ2-7, with 11 bases aligning to TRBD1. Germline V CDR1 and CDR2: LNHNV, YYDKDF (reference sequence). Losses at the gene ends were 8 bases for V and 6 bases for J; bases not matched to a gene: 6. The CDR3 has 13 residues. The chain's CDR3 is CATRGQGAGEQYF. CDR3 coding DNA: TGTGCCACCCGAGGACAGGGGGCTGGCGAGCAGTACTTC.

This clone was seen a handful of times. The V gene is TRBV7-9, the J gene TRBJ2-1, with a possible D match to TRBD2 (7 bases). Germline V CDR1 and CDR2: SEHNR, FQNEAQ (reference sequence). The CDR3 loop spans 14 amino acids. Trimming removed 3 bases at V and 9 bases at J, with 15 bases between. The CDR3 region has the DNA TGTGCCAGCAGCTTCACGGGGAGGGACACTGAGCAGTTCTTC. This translates into CASSFTGRDTEQFF.

The chain recombines TRBV2 with TRBJ1-4; the D gene is possibly TRBD1 (6 bases). V was pared by 7 bases and J by 6 bases, with 15 bases between. Germline V gene sequence: CDR1 SNHLY, CDR2 FYNNEI. The CDR3 consists of 14 residues. CDR3 sequence (DNA): TGTGCCAGCAAGGACCGGGACACCGATGAAAAACTGTTTTTT. This gives the protein CASKDRDTDEKLFF.

This clone was counted between two and nine times. The V call is TRBV18, the J call TRBJ1-2; 9 nucleotides match TRBD1. Germline values: CDR1 KGHSH, CDR2 LQKENI. This CDR3 is 16 amino acids long. V shed 0 bases, J shed 4 bases, and the junction held 6 bases outside the gene matches. This CDR3 is CASSPPGGQGGYGYTF. As DNA, the CDR3 is TGTGCCAGCTCACCACCTGGGGGACAGGGAGGCTATGGCTACACCTTC.